Listed here are 22 T cell receptor beta chains from one sample, sequenced in a study of CD8 T cells in Susac syndrome. After extraction with the RNeasy kit, about 0.5 to 1 ug of the RNA was reverse transcribed using random hexamers. TCRdb independently ran MiXCR on the immunoSEQ multiplex PCR reads; one entry per CDR3 protein. The sample carries about 210,000 distinct CDR3 sequences, nearly 97% recorded once. Sample: CD4+ T cells from PBMCs. The receptors were gathered from a human donor with multiple sclerosis.

V gene TRBV14 combines with J gene TRBJ2-7; TRBD2 matches 8 bases. The CDR3 length is 16 residues. Germline V gene sequence: CDR1 SGHDN, CDR2 FVKESK. Trimming removed 0 bases from V and 3 bases from J; junction bases left unmatched: 7. CDR3 sequence (DNA): TGTGCCAGCAGCCAAGATCGGACGGGAGGGATCTACGAGCAGTACTTC. It codes for CASSQDRTGGIYEQYF.

The CDR3 loop is CSVVGASSGNTIYF. In DNA form, the CDR3 reads TGCAGCGTTGTAGGGGCCAGCTCTGGAAACACCATATATTTT. The rearrangement uses TRBV29-1 and TRBJ1-3; tentative D call: TRBD1 (5 bases). Germline loops: CDR1 SQVTM, CDR2 ANQGSEA. The CDR3 runs 14 residues. V dropped 4 bases and J dropped 0 bases, with 10 bases sitting between them.

This sequence joins TRBV5-1 and TRBJ1-5, with D possibly TRBD1 on 6 matching bases. This CDR3 is built from 13 residues. V lost 2 bases, J lost 7 bases, and 10 bases lay in between. The germline CDR1 and CDR2 sequences are SGHRS and YFSETQ. The CDR3 here is CASSFRGEQPQHF. Here the CDR3 DNA reads TGCGCCAGCAGCTTCAGGGGCGAACAGCCCCAGCATTTT.

V and J are TRBV20-1 and TRBJ2-1; D not resolved. The CDR3 runs to 14 residues. Trimming removed 3 bases at V and 7 bases at J, with 16 bases between. Germline V gene lookup returns CDR1 DFQATT and CDR2 SNEGSKA (reference sequence). CDR3 bases: TGCAGTGCTAGTCCCGACGAAGGGTGGAATGAGCAGTTCTTC. Its protein product is CSASPDEGWNEQFF.

The chain uses TRBV11-2 and TRBJ1-2, with D perhaps TRBD1 (6 bases). The CDR3 runs 15 residues. V shed 5 bases and J shed 1 base, with 14 bases lying between them. Germline V gives CDR1 SGHAT, CDR2 FQNNGV. The CDR3 reads CASSPRGEDNYGYTF. The CDR3 bases are TGTGCCAGCAGCCCAAGGGGGGAGGATAACTATGGCTACACCTTC.

This chain joins TRBV5-1 and TRBJ2-1; D is unresolved. The V and J ends lost 1 base and 5 bases respectively, with 7 bases between them. Germline assignment: CDR1 SGHRS and CDR2 YFSETQ. CDR3 length: 13 amino acids. The DNA for the CDR3 is TGCGCCAGCAGCTTGAGCACCCACAATGAGCAGTTCTTC. The encoded protein is CASSLSTHNEQFF.

This clonotype was recorded only once. The chain joins TRBV4-1 to TRBJ2-1, with D tentatively TRBD1 or TRBD2 (6 bases each). The CDR3 runs to 18 residues. Trimming removed 0 bases from V and 4 bases from J, with 19 bases in between. The germline V gene has CDR1 MGHRA and CDR2 YSYEKL. CDR3 sequence (DNA): TGCGCCAGCAGCCAAGATTTTAGTCGGGGGCAACGGTACAATGAGCAGTTCTTC. Translating gives CASSQDFSRGQRYNEQFF.

The rearrangement links TRBV19 to TRBJ2-5, with D uncertain. CDR1 and CDR2 from the germline V gene are LNHDA and SQIVND (reference sequence). The CDR3 runs to 13 residues. Trimming removed 4 bases from V and 8 bases from J, with 14 bases in between. Written as DNA, the CDR3 is TGTGCCAGTAGTACCACCTTTCGCCGAACCCAGTACTTC. Its protein product is CASSTTFRRTQYF.

The chain combines TRBV20-1 with TRBJ2-1, with TRBD2 matching over 9 bases. The CDR3 extends over 18 amino acids. The V segment lost 6 bases and the J segment 0 bases; nucleotides outside the gene matches: 15. From germline, CDR1 is DFQATT and CDR2 SNEGSKA (reference sequence). CDR3 sequence (DNA): TGCAGTGCCGTAAAACGAACGGCGGGAGGGCCCTCCTACAATGAGCAGTTCTTC. Protein sequence: CSAVKRTAGGPSYNEQFF.

The gene calls are TRBV28 and TRBJ1-1; D perhaps matches TRBD1 (6 bases). Per the germline V gene, CDR1 is MDHEN and CDR2 is SYDVKM. This CDR3 contains 15 residues. Trimming cost V 8 bases and J 0 bases, with 16 bases left between them. The CDR3 DNA is TGTGCCAGCGAGGACAGCAAAGCCTTGAACACTGAAGCTTTCTTT. Translated, it gives CASEDSKALNTEAFF.

The chain couples TRBV6-6 to TRBJ2-1; no definite D call. CDR1 and CDR2 (germline): MNHNY, SVGAGI (reference sequence). With 2 bases removed from V and 6 bases from J, the gap between germline ends came to 11 bases. This CDR3 is 14 amino acids long. This CDR3 is CASSYVGQINEQFF. CDR3 in DNA: TGTGCCAGCAGTTACGTTGGTCAAATCAATGAGCAGTTCTTC.

The chain uses TRBV29-1 and TRBJ2-3; 15 bases are a match to TRBD2. CDR3 length equals 22 residues. Germline CDR1 SQVTM, CDR2 ANQGSEA. V lost 0 bases and J lost 0; bases outside the gene matches: 16. The CDR3 DNA reads as TGCAGCGTTGAAGATGGCCCCCTATGGGGACTAGCGGGAGGTTCTAGCACAGATACGCAGTATTTT. Protein: CSVEDGPLWGLAGGSSTDTQYF.

The chain joins TRBV7-2 to TRBJ2-5; D is undetermined. The CDR3 is 14 residues long. From germline, CDR1 is SGHTA and CDR2 FQGNSA. V was clipped by 5 bases and J by 5 bases, with 15 bases between them. CDR3 residues: CASSPRTTRETQYF. The CDR3, as DNA: TGTGCCAGCAGCCCCCGGACCACGAGGGAGACCCAGTACTTC. The whole variable domain, remainder taken from reference TRBV7-2 and TRBJ2-5, is GAGVSQSPSNKVTEKGKDVELRCDPISGHTALYWYRQSLGQGLEFLIYFQGNSAPDKSGLPSDRFSAERTGGSVSTLTIQRTQQEDSAVYLCASSPRTTRETQYFGPGTRLLVL.

This chain connects TRBV11-2 to TRBJ2-6; D is uncertain. This CDR3 has 16 residues. CDR1 and CDR2 (germline): SGHAT, FQNNGV. V was pared by 1 base and J by 4 bases, with 11 bases between. The CDR3 bases are TGTGCCAGCAGCTTAGCTCGGCAGTCCGGGGCCAACGTCCTGACTTTC. It codes for CASSLARQSGANVLTF.

The chain employs TRBV5-4 and TRBJ2-1, with TRBD2 matching 16 bases. Germline CDR1 and CDR2: SGHNT and YYREEE (reference sequence). This CDR3 spans 16 amino acids. After removal of 3 bases from V and 5 bases from J, the junction contained 2 bases not matched to a gene. The CDR3 DNA reads TGTGCCAGCAGCTCGGGACTAGCGGGAGGGAACAATGAGCAGTTCTTC. This sequence encodes CASSSGLAGGNNEQFF.

This rearrangement joins TRBV6-6 to TRBJ1-2, with a weak D call TRBD1 (6 bases). The CDR3 totals 14 residues. Germline-derived CDR1 and CDR2 are MNHNY and SVGAGI (reference sequence). V was trimmed by 6 bases and J by 6 bases, leaving 17 bases between them. The CDR3, as DNA: TGTGCCAGCAGCCGGGTGACAGGCCGGGATGGCTACACCTTC. Its protein is CASSRVTGRDGYTF.

This clonotype was counted a single time. The V gene is TRBV10-3, the J gene TRBJ1-5, with no clear D. The CDR3 runs 17 residues. Between the trimmed V and J ends, which lost 0 bases and 4 bases, there was a span of 16 bases. Germline CDR1 and CDR2: ENHRY and SYGVKD. CDR3 sequence (DNA): TGTGCCATCAGTGAGTCGTTGGGCCAGGTGGGGAATCAGCCCCAGCATTTT. This translates into CAISESLGQVGNQPQHF.

The gene calls are TRBV12-3 or TRBV12-4 and TRBJ2-1, with a tentative D call TRBD2 (6 bases). The CDR3 runs to 15 residues. The V and J ends lost 7 bases and 2 bases respectively, with 15 bases between them. CDR3 nucleotides: TGTGCCAGCACTCCCGGGGGTTACGCCTACAATGAGCAGTTCTTC. Amino acids: CASTPGGYAYNEQFF.

The V gene is TRBV29-1, the J gene TRBJ1-1; unclear D gene. Between the trimmed V and J ends, which lost 7 bases and 10 bases, there was a span of 7 bases. Germline assignment: CDR1 SQVTM and CDR2 ANQGSEA. The length of the CDR3 is 8 residues. In nucleotides, the CDR3 is TGCAGCGCCGGTGGAGCTTTCTTT. Encoded protein: CSAGGAFF. Complete variable domain (other parts from reference TRBV29-1 and TRBJ1-1): SAVISQKPSRDICQRGTSLTIQCQVDSQVTMMFWYRQQPGQSLTLIATANQGSEATYESGFVIDKFPISRPNLTFSTLTVSNMSPEDSSIYLCSAGGAFFGQGTRLTVV.

The chain is built from TRBV2 and TRBJ1-5; D unresolved. The CDR3 spans 15 residues. Germline assignment: CDR1 SNHLY and CDR2 FYNNEI. V lost 7 bases and J 0 bases, leaving 13 bases between the germline ends. CDR3 coding DNA: TGTGCCAGCATTGACGGCCAGGCTAGCAATCAGCCCCAGCATTTT. Translating gives CASIDGQASNQPQHF. Variable domain in full (rest from reference TRBV2 and TRBJ1-5): EPEVTQTPSHQVTQMGQEVILRCVPISNHLYFYWYRQILGQKVEFLVSFYNNEISEKSEIFDDQFSVERPDGSNFTLKIRSTKLEDSAMYFCASIDGQASNQPQHFGDGTRLSIL.

The chain uses TRBV29-1 and TRBJ2-7, with D tentatively TRBD1 (5 bases). Trimming took off 7 bases at V and 3 bases at J, with 10 bases between the two ends. Germline V gene lookup returns CDR1 SQVTM and CDR2 ANQGSEA. This CDR3 region has 11 residues. The CDR3 DNA reads as TGCAGCGGTGGGGCAGGCTACGAGCAGTACTTC. Amino acid sequence: CSGGAGYEQYF.

In nucleotides, the CDR3 is TGTGCCAGCAGTTTCCGGGTACTAGCGGGAGGCACAGATACGCAGTATTTT. It encodes CASSFRVLAGGTDTQYF. This chain links TRBV27 with TRBJ2-3; TRBD2 matches at 11 bases. This CDR3 has 17 residues. J gave up 1 base and V 3 bases, and 6 bases lay outside the gene matches. CDR1 is MNHEY and CDR2 is SMNVEV in the germline V gene (reference sequence).